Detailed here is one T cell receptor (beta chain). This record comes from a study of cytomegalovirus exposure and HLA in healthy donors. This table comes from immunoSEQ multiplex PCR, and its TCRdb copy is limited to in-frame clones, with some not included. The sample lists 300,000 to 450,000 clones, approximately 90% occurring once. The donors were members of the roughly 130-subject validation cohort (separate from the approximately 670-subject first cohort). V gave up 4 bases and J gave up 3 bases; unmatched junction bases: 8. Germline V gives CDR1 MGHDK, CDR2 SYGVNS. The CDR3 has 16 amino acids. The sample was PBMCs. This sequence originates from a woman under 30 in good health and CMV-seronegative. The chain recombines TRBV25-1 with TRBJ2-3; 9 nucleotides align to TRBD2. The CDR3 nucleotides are TGTGCCAGCAGTGCAAATCCGGGACTAGCTACAGATACGCAGTATTTT. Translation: CASSANPGLATDTQYF.